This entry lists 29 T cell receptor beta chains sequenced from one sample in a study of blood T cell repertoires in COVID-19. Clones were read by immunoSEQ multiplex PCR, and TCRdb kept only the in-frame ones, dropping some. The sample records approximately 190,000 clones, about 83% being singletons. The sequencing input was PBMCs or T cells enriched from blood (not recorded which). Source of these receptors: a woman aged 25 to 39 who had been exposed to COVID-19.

The CDR3 coding sequence is TGTGCCAGTAGTGTAAGGACAGCAACTAATGAAAAACTGTTTTTT. Amino acid sequence: CASSVRTATNEKLFF. The chain carries TRBV19 and TRBJ1-4; a possible D gene is TRBD1 (6 bases). Germline CDR1 LNHDA, CDR2 SQIVND (reference sequence). The CDR3 has 15 amino acids. V lost 5 bases, J lost 0 bases, and 10 bases lay in between.

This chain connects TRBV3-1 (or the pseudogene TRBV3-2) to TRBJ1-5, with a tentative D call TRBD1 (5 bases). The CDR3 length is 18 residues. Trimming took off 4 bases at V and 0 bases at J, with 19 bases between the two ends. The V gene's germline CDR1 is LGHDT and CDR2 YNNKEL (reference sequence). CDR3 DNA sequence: TGTGCCAGCAGCCGTGGGGGGGTGATGGGTAATAGCAATCAGCCCCAGCATTTT. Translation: CASSRGGVMGNSNQPQHF.

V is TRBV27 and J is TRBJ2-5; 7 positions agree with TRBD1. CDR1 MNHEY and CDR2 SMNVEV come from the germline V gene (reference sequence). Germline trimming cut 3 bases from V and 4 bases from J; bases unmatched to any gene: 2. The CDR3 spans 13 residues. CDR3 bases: TGTGCCAGCAGTTTTCGGACAGGAGAGACCCAGTACTTC. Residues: CASSFRTGETQYF.

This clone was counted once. CDR3 in amino acids: CASSLQAGGREMNTEAFF. CDR3 DNA sequence: TGTGCCAGCAGCCTACAAGCGGGGGGGAGGGAGATGAACACTGAAGCTTTCTTT. This sequence joins TRBV4-2 and TRBJ1-1; perhaps TRBD1 as D (5 bases). With 4 bases removed from V and 0 bases from J, the gap between germline ends came to 21 bases. CDR1 and CDR2 from the germline V gene are LGHNA and YNFKEQ. There are 18 residues in the CDR3.

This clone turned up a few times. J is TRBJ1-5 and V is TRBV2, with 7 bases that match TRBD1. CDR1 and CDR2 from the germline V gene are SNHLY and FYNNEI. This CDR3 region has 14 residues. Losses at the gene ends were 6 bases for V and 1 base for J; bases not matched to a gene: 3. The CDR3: CASSQGGSNQPQHF. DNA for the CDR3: TGTGCCAGCAGCCAGGGGGGAAGCAATCAGCCCCAGCATTTT.

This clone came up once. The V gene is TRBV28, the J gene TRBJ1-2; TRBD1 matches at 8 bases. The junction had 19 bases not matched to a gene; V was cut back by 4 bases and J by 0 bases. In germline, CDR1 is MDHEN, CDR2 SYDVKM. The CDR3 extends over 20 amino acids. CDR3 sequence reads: CASSSDFIRGQPTSNYGYTF. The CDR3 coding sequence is TGTGCCAGCAGTTCCGATTTTATCAGGGGGCAGCCTACTTCTAACTATGGCTACACCTTC.

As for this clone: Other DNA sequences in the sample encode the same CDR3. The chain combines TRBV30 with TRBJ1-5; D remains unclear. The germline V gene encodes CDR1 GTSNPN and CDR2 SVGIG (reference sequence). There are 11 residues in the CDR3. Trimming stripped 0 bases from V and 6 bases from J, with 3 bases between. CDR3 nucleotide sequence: TGTGCCTGGAGTGTCGGTCAGCCCCAGCATTTT. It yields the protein CAWSVGQPQHF.

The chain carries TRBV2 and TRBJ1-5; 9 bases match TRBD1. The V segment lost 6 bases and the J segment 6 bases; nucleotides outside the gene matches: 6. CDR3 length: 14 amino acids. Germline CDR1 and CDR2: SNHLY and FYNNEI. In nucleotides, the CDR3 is TGTGCCAGCAGGCGGGACAGGGAAAGTCAGCCCCAGCATTTT. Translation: CASRRDRESQPQHF.

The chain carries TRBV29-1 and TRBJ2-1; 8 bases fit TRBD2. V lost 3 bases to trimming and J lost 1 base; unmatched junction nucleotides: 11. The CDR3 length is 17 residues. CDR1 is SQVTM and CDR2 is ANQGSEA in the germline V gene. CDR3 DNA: TGCAGCGTTGACCCAGGAACTAGCGGACCTTCCTACAATGAGCAGTTCTTC. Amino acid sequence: CSVDPGTSGPSYNEQFF.

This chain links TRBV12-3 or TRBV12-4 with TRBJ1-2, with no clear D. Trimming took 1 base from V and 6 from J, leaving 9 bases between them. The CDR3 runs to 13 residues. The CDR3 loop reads CASSLGHGHGYTF. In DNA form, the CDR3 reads TGTGCCAGCAGTTTAGGCCACGGTCATGGCTACACCTTC.

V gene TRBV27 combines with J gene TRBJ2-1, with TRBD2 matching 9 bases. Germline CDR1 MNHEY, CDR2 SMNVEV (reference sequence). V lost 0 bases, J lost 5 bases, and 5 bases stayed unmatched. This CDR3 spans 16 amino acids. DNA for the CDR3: TGTGCCAGCAGTTTATCGGTGGTAGCGGGGGACAATGAGCAGTTCTTC. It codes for CASSLSVVAGDNEQFF.

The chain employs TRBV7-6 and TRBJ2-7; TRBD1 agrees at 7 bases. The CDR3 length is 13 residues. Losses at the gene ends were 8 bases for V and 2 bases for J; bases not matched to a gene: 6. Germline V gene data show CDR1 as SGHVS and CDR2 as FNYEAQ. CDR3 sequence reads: CASGAGTAYEQYF. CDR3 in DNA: TGTGCCAGCGGCGCCGGGACAGCCTACGAGCAGTACTTC. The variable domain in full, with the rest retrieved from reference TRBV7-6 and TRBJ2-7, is GAGVSQSPRYKVTKRGQDVALRCDPISGHVSLYWYRQALGQGPEFLTYFNYEAQQDKSGLPNDRFSAERPEGSISTLTIQRTEQRDSAMYRCASGAGTAYEQYFGPGTRLTVT.

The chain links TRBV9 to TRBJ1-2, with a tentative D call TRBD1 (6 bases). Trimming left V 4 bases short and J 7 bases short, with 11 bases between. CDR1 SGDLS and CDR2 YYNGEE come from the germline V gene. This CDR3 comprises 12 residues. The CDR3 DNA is TGTGCCAGCAGCTTCGAAGGGGGTGGCTACACCTTC. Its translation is CASSFEGGGYTF. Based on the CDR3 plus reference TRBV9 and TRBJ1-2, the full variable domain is DSGVTQTPKHLITATGQRVTLRCSPRSGDLSVYWYQQSLDQGLQFLIQYYNGEERAKGNILERFSAQQFPDLHSELNLSSLELGDSALYFCASSFEGGGYTFGSGTRLTVV.

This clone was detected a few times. CDR3 residues: CASSPGTGVGGYTF. DNA of the CDR3: TGTGCCAGCAGCCCCGGGACAGGGGTCGGGGGCTACACCTTC. The V and J genes are TRBV14 and TRBJ1-2; TRBD1 agrees at 10 bases. The ends lost 4 bases at V and 8 bases at J; junction bases unmatched: 7. CDR3 size: 14 residues. Germline loops: CDR1 SGHDN, CDR2 FVKESK.

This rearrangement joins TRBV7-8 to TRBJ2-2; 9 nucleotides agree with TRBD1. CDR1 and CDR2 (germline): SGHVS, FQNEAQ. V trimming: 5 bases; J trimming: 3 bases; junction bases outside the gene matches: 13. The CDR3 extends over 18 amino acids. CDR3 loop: CASSPRAGDREDTGELFF. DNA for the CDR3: TGTGCCAGCAGCCCCAGGGCGGGGGACAGGGAAGACACCGGGGAGCTGTTTTTT. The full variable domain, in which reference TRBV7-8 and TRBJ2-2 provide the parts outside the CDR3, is GAGVSQSPRYKVAKRGQDVALRCDPISGHVSLFWYQQALGQGPEFLTYFQNEAQLDKSGLPSDRFFAERPEGSVSTLKIQRTQQEDSAVYLCASSPRAGDREDTGELFFGEGSRLTVL.

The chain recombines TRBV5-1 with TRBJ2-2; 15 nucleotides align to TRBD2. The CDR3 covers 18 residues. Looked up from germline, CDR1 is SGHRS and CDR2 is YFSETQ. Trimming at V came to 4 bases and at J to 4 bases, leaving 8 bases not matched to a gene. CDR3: CASSVGLAGGPGTGELFF. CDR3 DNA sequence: TGCGCCAGCAGCGTCGGACTAGCGGGGGGGCCGGGCACCGGGGAGCTGTTTTTT.

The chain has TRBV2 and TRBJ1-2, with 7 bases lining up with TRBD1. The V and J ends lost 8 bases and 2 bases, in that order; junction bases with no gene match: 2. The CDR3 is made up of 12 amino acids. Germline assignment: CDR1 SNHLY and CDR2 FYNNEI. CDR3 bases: TGTGCCAGCGGGGGACAGAACTATGGCTACACCTTC. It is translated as CASGGQNYGYTF.

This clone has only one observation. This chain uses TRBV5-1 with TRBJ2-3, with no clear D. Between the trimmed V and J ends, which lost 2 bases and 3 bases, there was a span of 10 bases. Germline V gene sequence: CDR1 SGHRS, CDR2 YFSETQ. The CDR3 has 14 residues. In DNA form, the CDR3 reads TGCGCCAGCAGCTTTTCCGGGTTGACAGATACGCAGTATTTT. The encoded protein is CASSFSGLTDTQYF.

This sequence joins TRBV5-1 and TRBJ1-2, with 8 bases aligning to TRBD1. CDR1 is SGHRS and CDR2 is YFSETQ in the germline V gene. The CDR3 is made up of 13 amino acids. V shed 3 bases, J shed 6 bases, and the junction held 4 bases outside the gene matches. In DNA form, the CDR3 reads TGCGCCAGCAGCTATGGACAGGGCCATGGCTACACCTTC. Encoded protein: CASSYGQGHGYTF.

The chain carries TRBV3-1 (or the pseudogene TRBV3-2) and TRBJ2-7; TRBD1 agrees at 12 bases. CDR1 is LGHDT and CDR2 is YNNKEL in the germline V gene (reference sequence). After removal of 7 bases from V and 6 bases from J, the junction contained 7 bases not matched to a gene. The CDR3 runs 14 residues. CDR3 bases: TGTGCCAGCACCCCCGGGACAGGGGGCGTCGAGCAGTACTTC. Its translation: CASTPGTGGVEQYF.

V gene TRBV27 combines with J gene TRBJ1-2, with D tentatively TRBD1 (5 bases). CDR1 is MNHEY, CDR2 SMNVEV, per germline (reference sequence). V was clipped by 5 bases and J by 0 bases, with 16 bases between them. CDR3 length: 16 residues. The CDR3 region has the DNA TGTGCCAGCAGTCCCCTGTGGGACTCAGCTAACTATGGCTACACCTTC. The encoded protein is CASSPLWDSANYGYTF.

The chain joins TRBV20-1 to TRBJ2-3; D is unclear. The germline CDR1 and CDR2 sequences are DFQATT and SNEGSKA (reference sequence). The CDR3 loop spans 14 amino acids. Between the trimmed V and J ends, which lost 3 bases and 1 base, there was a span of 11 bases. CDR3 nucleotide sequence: TGCAGTGCTAGTCTTCCTGAGGGCACAGATACGCAGTATTTT. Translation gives CSASLPEGTDTQYF.

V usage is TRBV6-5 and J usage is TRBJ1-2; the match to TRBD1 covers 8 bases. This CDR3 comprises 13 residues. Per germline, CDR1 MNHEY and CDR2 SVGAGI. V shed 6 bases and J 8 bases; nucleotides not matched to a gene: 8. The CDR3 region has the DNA TGTGCCAGCAGCCCGGGACAGGTCTGGGGCTACACCTTC. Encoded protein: CASSPGQVWGYTF.

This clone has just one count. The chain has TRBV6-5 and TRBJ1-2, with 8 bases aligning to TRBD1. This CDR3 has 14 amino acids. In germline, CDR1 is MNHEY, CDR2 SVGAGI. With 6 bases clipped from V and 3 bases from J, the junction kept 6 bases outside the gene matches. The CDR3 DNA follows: TGTGCCAGCAGCCGAGGACAGGGAGACTATGGCTACACCTTC. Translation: CASSRGQGDYGYTF.

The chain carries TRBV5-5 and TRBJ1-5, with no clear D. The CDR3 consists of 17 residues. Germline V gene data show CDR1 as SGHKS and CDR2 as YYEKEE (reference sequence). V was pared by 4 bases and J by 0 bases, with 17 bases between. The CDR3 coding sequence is TGTGCCAGCAGCCTGGAAATGGCAGAATATAGCAATCAGCCCCAGCATTTT. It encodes CASSLEMAEYSNQPQHF.

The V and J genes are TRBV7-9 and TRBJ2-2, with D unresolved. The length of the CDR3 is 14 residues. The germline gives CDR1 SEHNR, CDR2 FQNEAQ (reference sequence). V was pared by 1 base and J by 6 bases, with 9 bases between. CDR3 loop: CASSLEIPAGELFF. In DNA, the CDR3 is TGTGCCAGCAGCTTAGAGATCCCGGCCGGGGAGCTGTTTTTT.

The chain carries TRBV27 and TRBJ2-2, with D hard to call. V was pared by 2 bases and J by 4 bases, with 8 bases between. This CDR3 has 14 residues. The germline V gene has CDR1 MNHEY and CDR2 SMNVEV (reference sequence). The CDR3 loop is CASSLLSGTGELFF. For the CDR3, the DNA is TGTGCCAGCAGTTTACTTTCGGGCACCGGGGAGCTGTTTTTT.

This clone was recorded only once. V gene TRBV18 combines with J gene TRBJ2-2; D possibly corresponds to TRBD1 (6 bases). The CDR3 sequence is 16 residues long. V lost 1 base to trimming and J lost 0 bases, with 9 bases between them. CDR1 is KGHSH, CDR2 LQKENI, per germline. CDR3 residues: CASSPRTDPNTGELFF. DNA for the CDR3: TGTGCCAGCTCACCACGGACAGACCCGAACACCGGGGAGCTGTTTTTT.

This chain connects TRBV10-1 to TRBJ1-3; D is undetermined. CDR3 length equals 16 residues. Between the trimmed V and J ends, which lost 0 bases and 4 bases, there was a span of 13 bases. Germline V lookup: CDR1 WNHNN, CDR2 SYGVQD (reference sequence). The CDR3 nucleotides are TGCGCCAGCAGTGAGTCGAGTTCGTTCTCGGGAAACACCATATATTTT. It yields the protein CASSESSSFSGNTIYF.